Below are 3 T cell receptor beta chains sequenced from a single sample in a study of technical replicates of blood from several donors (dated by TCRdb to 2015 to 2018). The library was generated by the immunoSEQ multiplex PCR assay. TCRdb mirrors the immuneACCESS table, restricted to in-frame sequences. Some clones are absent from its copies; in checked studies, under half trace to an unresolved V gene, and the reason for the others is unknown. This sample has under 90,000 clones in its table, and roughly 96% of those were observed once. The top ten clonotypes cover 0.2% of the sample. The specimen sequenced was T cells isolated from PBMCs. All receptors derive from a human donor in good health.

Here the CDR3 reads CASSHGLSQETQYF. The DNA of the CDR3 is TGTGCCAGCAGCCACGGACTGTCCCAAGAGACCCAGTACTTC. The chain employs TRBV7-9 and TRBJ2-5, with D perhaps matching TRBD2 (5 bases). Germline V gene sequence: CDR1 SEHNR, CDR2 FQNEAQ (reference sequence). The CDR3 has 14 amino acids. Trimming left V 5 bases short and J 1 base short, with 11 bases between.

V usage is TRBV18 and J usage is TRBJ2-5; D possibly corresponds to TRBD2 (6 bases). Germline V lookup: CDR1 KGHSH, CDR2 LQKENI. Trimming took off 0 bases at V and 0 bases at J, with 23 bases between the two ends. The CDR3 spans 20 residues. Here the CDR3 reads CASSPPVGSSADMYQETQYF. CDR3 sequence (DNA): TGTGCCAGCTCACCACCTGTCGGGAGCTCGGCGGACATGTACCAAGAGACCCAGTACTTC.

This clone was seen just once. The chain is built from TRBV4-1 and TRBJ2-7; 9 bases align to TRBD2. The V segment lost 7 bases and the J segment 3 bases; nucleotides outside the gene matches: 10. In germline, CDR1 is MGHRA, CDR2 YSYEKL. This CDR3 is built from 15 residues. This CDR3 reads CASTSGASGIYEQYF. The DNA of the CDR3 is TGCGCCAGCACCTCCGGGGCTAGCGGGATCTACGAGCAGTACTTC.